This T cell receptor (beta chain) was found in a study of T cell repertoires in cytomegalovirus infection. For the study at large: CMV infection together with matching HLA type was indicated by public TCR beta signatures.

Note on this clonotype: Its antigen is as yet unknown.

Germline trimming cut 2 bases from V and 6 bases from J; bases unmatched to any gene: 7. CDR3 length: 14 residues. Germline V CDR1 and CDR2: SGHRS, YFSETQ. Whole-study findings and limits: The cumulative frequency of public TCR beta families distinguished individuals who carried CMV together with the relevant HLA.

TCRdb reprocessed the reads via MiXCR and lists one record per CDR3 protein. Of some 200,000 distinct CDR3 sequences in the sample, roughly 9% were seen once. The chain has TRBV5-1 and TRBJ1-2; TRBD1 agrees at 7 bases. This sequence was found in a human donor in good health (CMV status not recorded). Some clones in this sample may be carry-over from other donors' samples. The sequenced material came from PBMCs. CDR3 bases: TGCGCCAGCAGCTTCGCAGGGGGAGCTAATGGCTACACCTTC. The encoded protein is CASSFAGGANGYTF. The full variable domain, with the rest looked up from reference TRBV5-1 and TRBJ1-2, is KAGVTQTPRYLIKTRGQQVTLSCSPISGHRSVSWYQQTPGQGLQFLFEYFSETQRNKGNFPGRFSGRQFSNSRSEMNVSTLELGDSALYLCASSFAGGANGYTFGSGTRLTVV.